A selection of T cell receptor beta chains follows, all from one sample in a study of blood T cell repertoires in COVID-19. TCRdb's copy holds only in-frame clones and misses some; the assay was immunoSEQ multiplex PCR. The sample contains under 250,000 clones, 84% of which appear only once. The specimen sequenced was peripheral blood. All receptors come from a man between 45 and 60 years old with acute or convalescent COVID-19. CDR3s include the opening cysteine and the closing phenylalanine or tryptophan. The D gene is left open where the match is weak. A row's size may be missing; if present it is once, few, many or a size class.

V gene	clone size	D gene	J gene	CDR3 protein	CDR3 DNA
TRBV11-2	.	.	TRBJ2-7	CASSFGGYDEQYF	TGTGCCAGCAGCTTTGGGGGGTACGACGAGCAGTACTTC
TRBV11-3	once	TRBD1	TRBJ2-3	CASSWTGVTDTQYF	TGTGCCAGCAGCTGGACAGGGGTCACAGATACGCAGTATTTT
TRBV6-1	.	TRBD1	TRBJ1-2	CASSEPGQGAQNGYTF	TGTGCCAGCAGTGAACCGGGACAGGGGGCGCAAAACGGCTACACCTTC
TRBV4-1	few	.	TRBJ2-7	CASSLSTGSTSYEQYF	TGCGCCAGCAGCCTTTCGACAGGTTCAACCTCCTACGAGCAGTACTTC
TRBV9	.	TRBD1	TRBJ2-2	CASSQRDRSYLTNTGELFF	TGTGCCAGCAGCCAACGGGACAGGAGCTACCTAACGAACACCGGGGAGCTGTTTTTT
TRBV11-2	once	TRBD1	TRBJ2-1	CASSHGTAPYNEQFF	TGTGCCAGCAGCCACGGGACAGCCCCCTACAATGAGCAGTTCTTC
TRBV5-4	.	.	TRBJ2-3	CASSRGHDTQYF	TGTGCCAGCAGCCGAGGGCATGATACGCAGTATTTT
TRBV6-5	once	.	TRBJ1-3	CAGHGGAGNTIYF	TGTGCCGGTCACGGGGGGGCGGGAAACACCATATATTTT
TRBV9	.	TRBD1	TRBJ1-2	CASSARTGTGDGYTF	TGTGCCAGCAGCGCTAGAACTGGGACAGGGGATGGCTACACCTTC
TRBV12-3/TRBV12-4	.	TRBD1	TRBJ2-7	CASSPGTEYEQYF	TGTGCCAGCAGCCCCGGGACAGAATACGAGCAGTACTTC
TRBV25-1	.	.	TRBJ2-7	CASSETARLEQYF	TGTGCCAGCAGTGAAACAGCCCGCCTCGAGCAGTACTTC
TRBV6-1	.	TRBD2	TRBJ2-1	CASSEISGGGPDEQFF	TGTGCCAGCAGTGAAATAAGCGGGGGGGGCCCCGATGAGCAGTTCTTC
TRBV3-1/TRBV3-2	once	TRBD1	TRBJ2-6	CASSQDLRTGGSVGANVLTF	TGTGCCAGCAGCCAAGATCTACGGACAGGGGGCAGCGTTGGGGCCAACGTCCTGACTTTC
TRBV18	.	TRBD1	TRBJ1-6	CASSPRTGTDNSPLHF	TGTGCCAGCTCACCACGAACCGGGACAGATAATTCACCCCTCCACTTT
TRBV15	.	.	TRBJ1-6	CATSDTTNYNSPLHF	TGTGCCACCTCCGACACCACGAATTATAATTCACCCCTCCACTTT
TRBV25-1	.	.	TRBJ1-1	CASSNTGTTEAFF	TGTGCCAGCAGTAACACAGGGACCACTGAAGCTTTCTTT
TRBV4-1	.	TRBD1	TRBJ2-7	CASSLRQGDYEQYF	TGCGCCAGCAGCTTACGACAGGGGGACTACGAGCAGTACTTC
TRBV2	.	.	TRBJ2-1	CAPLTGSNEQFF	TGTGCCCCTCTTACCGGGAGTAATGAGCAGTTCTTC
TRBV7-8	.	.	TRBJ1-2	CASSLTLYGYTF	TGTGCCAGCAGCTTGACTCTATATGGCTACACCTTC
TRBV27	.	TRBD1	TRBJ1-2	CASSYGTTGGFGYTF	TGTGCCAGCAGTTATGGGACGACAGGGGGCTTTGGCTACACCTTC
TRBV5-1	.	.	TRBJ1-2	CASSRDAGGVDYGYTF	TGCGCCAGCAGCCGGGACGCCGGAGGGGTGGACTATGGCTACACCTTC
TRBV30	.	.	TRBJ1-4	CAWSVGGANEKLFF	TGTGCCTGGAGTGTAGGGGGGGCTAATGAAAAACTGTTTTTT
TRBV27	few	.	TRBJ2-7	CASSFTAGFYEQYF	TGTGCCAGCAGTTTTACGGCAGGGTTCTACGAGCAGTACTTC
TRBV7-3	once	.	TRBJ2-3	CASSRGASTDTQYF	TGTGCCAGCAGTCGGGGGGCGAGCACAGATACGCAGTATTTT
TRBV13	.	.	TRBJ1-1	CASSWRGIKDTEAFF	TGTGCCAGCAGCTGGAGGGGTATTAAGGACACTGAAGCTTTCTTT
TRBV28	.	.	TRBJ2-1	CASSLWLAIYSYNEQFF	TGTGCCAGCAGTTTATGGCTAGCGATTTACTCCTACAATGAGCAGTTCTTC
TRBV19	.	TRBD1	TRBJ1-1	CASRRDRNTEAFF	TGTGCCAGTAGACGGGACAGGAACACTGAAGCTTTCTTT
TRBV3-1/TRBV3-2	.	.	TRBJ1-4	CASRQDGEKLFF	TGTGCCAGCAGACAGGACGGCGAAAAACTGTTTTTT
TRBV6-5	.	TRBD2	TRBJ2-1	CASSPTSGTYNEQFF	TGTGCCAGCAGTCCGACTAGCGGGACTTACAATGAGCAGTTCTTC
TRBV15	.	.	TRBJ1-2	CATSTTDDIYGYTF	TGTGCCACCAGCACAACCGATGACATCTATGGCTACACCTTC
TRBV6-5	.	TRBD2	TRBJ2-7	CASSWAGEASYEQYF	TGTGCCAGCAGTTGGGCGGGAGAGGCCTCCTACGAGCAGTACTTC
TRBV10-3	.	.	TRBJ1-6	CAISQGLDNSPLHF	TGTGCCATCAGTCAGGGACTAGATAATTCACCCCTCCACTTT
TRBV10-1	.	.	TRBJ2-4	CASSEAGATNIQYF	TGCGCCAGCAGTGAGGCAGGGGCCACAAACATTCAGTACTTC
TRBV5-1	.	TRBD2	TRBJ2-7	CASSPKSGTPGTSGDYEQYF	TGCGCCAGCAGTCCTAAATCCGGGACCCCCGGGACTAGCGGGGACTACGAGCAGTACTTC
TRBV4-1	.	TRBD2	TRBJ2-7	CASSPERGGSSYEQYF	TGCGCCAGCAGCCCAGAGCGGGGGGGGAGCTCCTACGAGCAGTACTTC
TRBV5-1	.	.	TRBJ2-7	CASSLSAYYEQYF	TGCGCCAGCAGCTTGTCTGCGTATTACGAGCAGTACTTC
TRBV6-2/TRBV6-3	.	TRBD1	TRBJ1-1	CASSLRWTGKTEAFF	TGTGCCAGCAGTTTACGATGGACAGGGAAGACTGAAGCTTTCTTT
TRBV5-8	.	.	TRBJ2-7	CASSWLYEQYF	TGTGCCAGCAGCTGGCTCTACGAGCAGTACTTC
TRBV11-2	.	.	TRBJ1-3	CASSSHRARGNTIYF	TGTGCCAGCAGCTCGCACAGGGCGAGAGGAAACACCATATATTTT
TRBV27	.	.	TRBJ1-6	CASKGKQRSLSSPLHF	TGTGCCAGCAAGGGGAAACAGAGATCATTAAGTTCACCCCTCCACTTT
TRBV19	.	.	TRBJ2-7	CASSMADASSYEQYF	TGTGCCAGTAGTATGGCGGATGCGAGCTCCTACGAGCAGTACTTC
TRBV5-6	.	TRBD2	TRBJ2-4	CASSFGRSGVAKNIQYF	TGTGCCAGCAGCTTTGGACGTAGCGGGGTTGCCAAAAACATTCAGTACTTC
TRBV6-1	few	.	TRBJ2-7	CASSEWGASYEQYF	TGTGCCAGCAGTGAATGGGGAGCCTCCTACGAGCAGTACTTC
TRBV18	.	TRBD1	TRBJ2-5	CASSQQGVQETQYF	TGTGCCAGCTCGCAACAGGGGGTCCAAGAGACCCAGTACTTC
TRBV3-1/TRBV3-2	.	.	TRBJ1-5	CASSQDSGGNQPQHF	TGTGCCAGCAGCCAAGATTCAGGTGGCAATCAGCCCCAGCATTTT
TRBV5-4	.	.	TRBJ1-2	CASTFGGFNYGYTF	TGTGCCAGCACCTTTGGGGGGTTCAACTATGGCTACACCTTC
TRBV10-1	once	TRBD2	TRBJ2-1	CASSVARGGEQFF	TGCGCCAGCAGTGTAGCCCGGGGGGGTGAGCAGTTCTTC
TRBV25-1	medium-sized	TRBD2	TRBJ2-7	CASSDPVLAGAEGEQYF	TGTGCCAGCAGTGATCCCGTACTAGCGGGAGCGGAAGGCGAGCAGTACTTC
TRBV10-2	.	.	TRBJ1-3	CASSAGTGNTIYF	TGCGCCAGCAGTGCAGGAACTGGAAACACCATATATTTT
TRBV14	few	.	TRBJ1-2	CASSQVNRGYGYTF	TGTGCCAGCAGCCAAGTTAATCGGGGCTATGGCTACACCTTC